The next 10 T cell receptor beta chains were all read from a single sample in a study of radiation and T cells in renal cell carcinoma. The time point: blood 4 weeks post-SBRT, at nephrectomy. Treatment specified: 15 Gy SBRT to primary tumor, nephrectomy 4 weeks later. Measured with immunoSEQ multiplex PCR; TCRdb has only the in-frame clones, and not every one. The sample yields around 95,000 clones, 84% seen once. The sample in question was blood, obtained from a patient whose treatment included radiotherapy and nephrectomy. Source of these receptors: a man aged 60 to 75 with renal cell carcinoma.

V usage is TRBV7-9 and J usage is TRBJ1-5; D gene unclear. The CDR3 contains 14 residues. With 3 bases removed from V and 6 bases from J, the gap between germline ends came to 12 bases. Germline CDR1 reads SEHNR; CDR2 reads FQNEAQ (reference sequence). CDR3 amino acids: CASSFDISGQPQHF. The CDR3 bases are TGTGCCAGCAGCTTCGACATCAGCGGTCAGCCCCAGCATTTT. Filled out from reference TRBV7-9 and TRBJ1-5, the complete variable domain reads DTGVSQNPRHKITKRGQNVTFRCDPISEHNRLYWYRQTLGQGPEFLTYFQNEAQLEKSRLLSDRFSAERPKGSFSTLEIQRTEQGDSAMYLCASSFDISGQPQHFGDGTRLSIL.

The chain recombines TRBV29-1 with TRBJ2-1; the match to TRBD1 covers 11 bases. V lost 1 base to trimming and J lost 0 bases; unmatched junction nucleotides: 5. The germline V gene encodes CDR1 SQVTM and CDR2 ANQGSEA. The CDR3 has 17 residues. This chain's CDR3 is CSVEGVGTGGSYNEQFF. CDR3 nucleotide sequence: TGCAGCGTTGAAGGGGTGGGGACAGGGGGCTCCTACAATGAGCAGTTCTTC.

V is TRBV21-1 and J is TRBJ1-2. TRBV21-1 is described as a pseudogene. The CDR3 runs 15 residues. The chain's CDR3 is CASSKKLSRGFGYTF. The CDR3, as DNA: TGTGCCAGCAGCAAGAAGTTGTCGAGGGGATTTGGCTACACCTTC.

This chain joins TRBV23-1 and TRBJ2-3, with 9 positions matching TRBD2. TRBV23-1 falls under the ORF class, with uncertain function. There are 16 residues in the CDR3. Trimming removed 0 bases from V and 2 bases from J; junction bases left unmatched: 3. The CDR3 loop reads CASSQSQREVTDTQYF. In DNA, the CDR3 is TGCGCCAGCAGTCAATCACAGCGGGAGGTCACAGATACGCAGTATTTT.

Notes on this clone: At one boundary the junction diverges from the germline segment, which might be a read error. This chain uses TRBV28 with TRBJ2-3, with 10 bases lining up with TRBD2. This CDR3 spans 11 amino acids. The germline gives CDR1 MDHEN, CDR2 SYDVKM. CDR3 residues: CSSGRVDTQYF. The CDR3 region has the DNA TGCTCTAGCGGGAGAGTAGATACGCAGTATTTT.

The chain links TRBV20-1 to TRBJ2-5; the D is unclear. Germline CDR1 is DFQATT and CDR2 is SNEGSKA (reference sequence). The CDR3 totals 10 residues. V was cut by 3 bases and J by 5 bases, with 4 bases left in between. Here the CDR3 DNA reads TGCAGTGCTAGGGGGGAGACCCAGTACTTC. Translation gives CSARGETQYF.

The chain uses TRBV7-2 and TRBJ2-5; a possible D gene is TRBD1 (6 bases). Germline V gene data show CDR1 as SGHTA and CDR2 as FQGNSA. The CDR3 consists of 14 residues. The V and J ends lost 0 bases and 5 bases respectively, with 10 bases between them. CDR3 sequence reads: CASSLAGRGETQYF. For the CDR3, the DNA is TGTGCCAGCAGCTTAGCTGGCAGGGGTGAGACCCAGTACTTC.

This chain uses TRBV14 with TRBJ2-5; D is unclear. V gave up 2 bases and J gave up 1 base, with 11 bases separating them. The CDR3 runs 15 residues. Germline V gene data show CDR1 as SGHDN and CDR2 as FVKESK. The DNA of the CDR3 is TGTGCCAGCAGCCAAACCCTCCACCCCCAAGAGACCCAGTACTTC. Translated: CASSQTLHPQETQYF.

This rearrangement joins TRBV11-2 to TRBJ2-1; 7 bases fit TRBD2. Per germline, CDR1 SGHAT and CDR2 FQNNGV. There are 15 residues in the CDR3. Germline trimming cut 8 bases from V and 7 bases from J; bases unmatched to any gene: 14. The CDR3 reads CASGSGISVVNEQFF. The CDR3 region has the DNA TGTGCCAGCGGAAGCGGGATCTCAGTCGTTAATGAGCAGTTCTTC.

This chain uses TRBV6-1 with TRBJ2-3; TRBD2 matches 8 bases. CDR3 length equals 15 residues. Germline V gene sequence: CDR1 MNHNS, CDR2 SASEGT. The V segment lost 8 bases and the J segment 7 bases; nucleotides outside the gene matches: 14. The DNA for the CDR3 is TGTGCCAGCGGCGTAGGCGGACTAGCTACGTATACGCAGTATTTT. Protein sequence: CASGVGGLATYTQYF.